The clone carrying this TCR beta chain was counted only a few times. Its target is unknown. Mismatch with germline at one junction end may stem from a read error. HTBI primers from iRepertoire and Arm-PCR of CDR3 regions yielded the TCR beta libraries. Under the authors' procedure: Sequenced samples collectively carried 60 to 75 TRBV and 11 to 15 TRBJ segments. TCRdb reprocessed the multiplex PCR reads via MiXCR and lists one record per CDR3 protein. TCRdb, not the original authors, processed these V and J calls. The top ten hold 8% to 10% of the sample, which has 510,000 or so distinct CDR3 sequences, approximately 12% seen once. Germline V lookup: CDR1 DFQATT, CDR2 SNEGSKA (reference sequence). This CDR3 has 14 residues. Time point here: newly diagnosed GD, antithyroid drugs for less than 3 months. PBMCs were the source of the RNA used for TCR sequencing. This sample stems from a study of regulatory T cells in long-lasting Graves disease. Whole-study results and caveats: Persistent Graves' patients showed less TCR diversity than newly diagnosed ones. Persistent cases favored TRBV28, TRBJ1-2 and TRBJ2-5.

These data were also reused for a study on T cells in Graves' hyperthyroidism and ophthalmopathy. That source notes: Carried out on the TCR CDR3, a first-round RT-PCR used the HTBI primer set.

This sequence originates from a woman aged 25 to 45 with Graves disease. The sample was peripheral blood mononuclear cells (PBMCs), taken at new diagnosis, from a patient treated with antithyroid drugs. The chain has TRBV20-1 and TRBJ1-1; D uncertain. The CDR3 DNA is TGCAGTGCTACCCACCCCAGGCAGAACACTGAAGCCTCCTTT. Encoded protein: CSATHPRQNTEASF.